The 10 T cell receptor beta chains below were found in one sample sequenced in a study of type 1 regulatory T cells. Antigens of these TCRs are unknown. TCRdb itself ran the reads through MiXCR, one entry per CDR3 protein. Of approximately 45,000 distinct CDR3 sequences in the sample, less than 15% were seen once. Sequencing used cultured non-Tr1 T cells, either the whole culture or a sorted T cell fraction (not recorded which). Receptors were obtained from a human donor in good health.

This clonotype showed up just a few times. One end of the junction does not line up with germline, which may come from a read error. The CDR3 coding sequence is TGTGCCACCGGCAGAGATCCTCGACAGTATCAGCCCCAGCATTTT. Amino acids: CATGRDPRQYQPQHF. V gene TRBV15 combines with J gene TRBJ1-5; a weak D match, TRBD1 (5 bases). Germline V lookup: CDR1 LNHNV, CDR2 YYDKDF (reference sequence). This CDR3 region has 15 residues.

This clonotype has ten or more counts. The chain has TRBV29-1 and TRBJ2-3, with TRBD2 matching over 7 bases. There are 13 residues in the CDR3. Germline CDR1 and CDR2: SQVTM and ANQGSEA. Losses at the gene ends were 4 bases for V and 4 bases for J; bases not matched to a gene: 5. Here the CDR3 DNA reads TGCAGCGTTGTCACTAGCGCCGCAGATACGCAGTATTTT. Its translation: CSVVTSAADTQYF.

This clonotype showed up many times. This sequence joins TRBV7-2 and TRBJ2-3; D is perhaps TRBD2 (6 bases). The CDR3 spans 16 residues. The V and J ends lost 0 bases and 4 bases respectively, with 14 bases between them. Germline V gives CDR1 SGHTA, CDR2 FQGNSA. The CDR3 DNA reads as TGTGCCAGCAGCTTAGCCCGAGGCGGGATGGCAGATACGCAGTATTTT. Amino acid sequence: CASSLARGGMADTQYF.

In this sample, this clonotype turned up many times. J is TRBJ2-5 and V is TRBV7-2, with 9 bases identical to TRBD2. Germline V gene sequence: CDR1 SGHTA, CDR2 FQGNSA. Germline trimming cut 2 bases from V and 5 bases from J; bases unmatched to any gene: 3. The CDR3 is made up of 14 amino acids. CDR3 DNA sequence: TGTGCCAGCAGCTTACTGGCGGGAGGGGAGACCCAGTACTTC. This codes for CASSLLAGGETQYF.

This clonotype turned up a few times. The chain has TRBV7-9 and TRBJ2-1; TRBD1 matches 7 bases. The J segment lost 1 base and the V segment lost 5 bases, leaving 5 bases of the junction unmatched. Germline CDR1 reads SEHNR; CDR2 reads FQNEAQ (reference sequence). The CDR3 is made up of 15 amino acids. The CDR3 DNA follows: TGTGCCAGCAGCGAGACAGGGCGGTCCTACAATGAGCAGTTCTTC. This encodes CASSETGRSYNEQFF.

The V and J genes are TRBV15 and TRBJ2-1; the match to TRBD2 covers 7 bases. This CDR3 spans 15 amino acids. Germline loops: CDR1 LNHNV, CDR2 YYDKDF (reference sequence). The V gene end was trimmed by 1 base and the J gene end by 0 bases; junction bases not matched to a gene: 0. Written as DNA, the CDR3 is TGTGCCACCAGCAGAGGCGGGAGCTCCTACAATGAGCAGTTCTTC. It is translated as CATSRGGSSYNEQFF.

The V gene is TRBV12-3 or TRBV12-4, the J gene TRBJ2-5, with D uncertain. With 1 base removed from V and 5 bases from J, the gap between germline ends came to 17 bases. The CDR3 consists of 16 residues. CDR3 protein: CASSLDGNGFGETQYF. The CDR3 DNA sequence: TGTGCCAGCAGTTTAGATGGGAACGGGTTCGGGGAGACCCAGTACTTC.

This clonotype was observed at least ten times. The gene calls are TRBV12-3 or TRBV12-4 and TRBJ2-3; 7 bases are a match to TRBD2. CDR3 length equals 15 residues. V shed 2 bases and J 0 bases; nucleotides not matched to a gene: 2. This CDR3 is CASSLFSGSTDTQYF. The CDR3 DNA follows: TGTGCCAGCAGTTTATTTAGCGGGAGCACAGATACGCAGTATTTT.

This clonotype was detected many times. The gene calls are TRBV20-1 and TRBJ1-5; the match to TRBD1 covers 7 bases. V shed 5 bases, J shed 4 bases, and the junction held 8 bases outside the gene matches. This CDR3 has 14 residues. Germline CDR1 DFQATT, CDR2 SNEGSKA (reference sequence). The DNA for the CDR3 is TGCAGTGCTTTTGACAGGGCGGGGAATCAGCCCCAGCATTTT. It yields the protein CSAFDRAGNQPQHF.

The chain uses TRBV29-1 and TRBJ1-5; D remains unclear. This CDR3 contains 13 residues. CDR1 and CDR2 (germline): SQVTM, ANQGSEA. V was cut by 7 bases and J by 7 bases, with 17 bases left in between. The CDR3 protein is CSAVPGFGQPQHF. CDR3 DNA: TGCAGCGCCGTTCCGGGATTCGGACAGCCCCAGCATTTT.